A single sample is the source of the 27 T cell receptor beta chains below, sequenced in a study of blood T cell repertoires in COVID-19. Here immunoSEQ multiplex PCR was the method, and the copy in TCRdb shows in-frame clones only, minus some. Of under 300,000 clones listed, 65% to 90% are singletons. Sequencing was performed on peripheral blood. The receptors were sampled from a woman aged 70-85 years with COVID-19, enrolled during active disease.

This clone was detected a few times. The chain employs TRBV12-5 and TRBJ1-5; D ambiguous. Trimming cost V 3 bases and J 5 bases, with 14 bases left between them. CDR3 length equals 15 residues. Germline CDR1 reads LGHNT; CDR2 reads FRNRAP. CDR3 loop: CASGFEAVYDQPQHF. CDR3 DNA: TGTGCTAGTGGTTTTGAAGCGGTTTATGATCAGCCCCAGCATTTT.

The chain uses TRBV6-5 and TRBJ1-2, with a possible D match to TRBD1 (6 bases). Per germline, CDR1 MNHEY and CDR2 SVGAGI. The CDR3 is 15 amino acids. V was pared by 2 bases and J by 2 bases, with 12 bases between. The CDR3 protein is CASSYTNRANYGYTF. The CDR3 nucleotides read TGTGCCAGCAGTTACACAAACAGGGCAAACTATGGCTACACCTTC.

The gene calls are TRBV2 and TRBJ2-6; 10 nucleotides align to TRBD2. The V segment lost 6 bases and the J segment 0 bases; nucleotides outside the gene matches: 5. CDR3 length: 17 amino acids. Per the germline V gene, CDR1 is SNHLY and CDR2 is FYNNEI. CDR3 sequence: CASRRLAGLSGANVLTF. In DNA, the CDR3 is TGTGCCAGCAGACGACTAGCGGGCCTCTCTGGGGCCAACGTCCTGACTTTC.

The rearrangement joins TRBV5-6 to TRBJ2-7, with 11 bases matching TRBD2. CDR1 is SGHDT, CDR2 YYEEEE, per germline. This CDR3 has 15 amino acids. The junction had 8 bases not matched to a gene; V was cut back by 4 bases and J by 5 bases. The CDR3 DNA is TGTGCCAGCAGCAATGTAGCGGGGGGGAGCGACGAGCAGTACTTC. Its translation is CASSNVAGGSDEQYF.

The rearrangement uses TRBV11-2 and TRBJ2-2; D might be TRBD2 (6 bases). CDR1 and CDR2 from the germline V gene are SGHAT and FQNNGV. V dropped 2 bases and J dropped 6 bases, with 19 bases sitting between them. The CDR3 length is 17 residues. CDR3: CASSLSGLSDSPGELFF. DNA for the CDR3: TGTGCCAGCAGCTTAAGTGGACTAAGCGATTCCCCCGGGGAGCTGTTTTTT.

The chain is built from TRBV12-3 or TRBV12-4 and TRBJ2-1, with TRBD2 matching over 8 bases. The CDR3 covers 13 residues. V lost 10 bases, J lost 6 bases, and 8 bases stayed unmatched. The CDR3 DNA sequence: TGTGCCACAGCCGGGGGGGCAGTCAATGAGCAGTTCTTC. Translation gives CATAGGAVNEQFF.

The rearrangement joins TRBV20-1 to TRBJ2-3; 8 bases fit TRBD2. J was trimmed by 6 bases and V by 6 bases; bases with no gene match: 14. The CDR3 is made up of 15 amino acids. Germline CDR1 and CDR2: DFQATT and SNEGSKA (reference sequence). The CDR3 coding sequence is TGCAGTGCGAGTGATAGCGGGGTGGGTGGGGATACGCAGTATTTT. Residues: CSASDSGVGGDTQYF.

V gene TRBV19 combines with J gene TRBJ2-1; possible D gene TRBD1, 5 bases. Germline V gene lookup returns CDR1 LNHDA and CDR2 SQIVND (reference sequence). CDR3 size: 13 residues. The V and J ends lost 5 bases and 4 bases respectively, with 9 bases between them. Here the CDR3 DNA reads TGTGCCAGTAGTCCAGGGCCTTACAATGAGCAGTTCTTC. Translation gives CASSPGPYNEQFF.

The V and J genes are TRBV5-5 and TRBJ2-1; D call uncertain. The V end was cut by 0 bases, the J end by 2 bases, with 9 bases between. Germline CDR1 is SGHKS and CDR2 is YYEKEE (reference sequence). The CDR3 contains 15 residues. DNA of the CDR3: TGTGCCAGCAGCTTGGATAGAGGTACCTACAATGAGCAGTTCTTC. Translating gives CASSLDRGTYNEQFF. Combining the CDR3 with reference TRBV5-5 and TRBJ2-1 gives the whole variable domain DAGVTQSPTHLIKTRGQQVTLRCSPISGHKSVSWYQQVLGQGPQFIFQYYEKEERGRGNFPDRFSARQFPNYSSELNVNALLLGDSALYLCASSLDRGTYNEQFFGPGTRLTVL.

With regard to this clone: Distinct nucleotide sequences in the sample also encode this CDR3. This chain uses TRBV2 with TRBJ2-3, with D possibly being TRBD2 (5 bases). CDR1 and CDR2 (germline): SNHLY, FYNNEI. With 4 bases removed from V and 0 bases from J, the gap between germline ends came to 8 bases. CDR3 length equals 14 residues. CDR3 loop: CASSAGLSTDTQYF. The CDR3 DNA is TGTGCCAGCAGTGCTGGACTTAGCACAGATACGCAGTATTTT.

This clone was seen more than once but under ten times. Other DNA sequences of this sample code for an identical CDR3. This rearrangement joins TRBV29-1 to TRBJ1-1; a possible D gene is TRBD1 (5 bases). Germline lookup yields CDR1 SQVTM and CDR2 ANQGSEA. Trimming removed 3 bases from V and 5 bases from J, with 7 bases in between. The CDR3 is 11 residues long. The CDR3 here is CSVDRGTEAFF. As DNA, the CDR3 is TGCAGCGTTGATAGGGGAACTGAAGCTTTCTTT. Using reference TRBV29-1 and TRBJ1-1 for the parts outside the CDR3, the full variable domain is SAVISQKPSRDICQRGTSLTIQCQVDSQVTMMFWYRQQPGQSLTLIATANQGSEATYESGFVIDKFPISRPNLTFSTLTVSNMSPEDSSIYLCSVDRGTEAFFGQGTRLTVV.

A single count supports this clone. The V and J genes are TRBV7-9 and TRBJ1-2; possibly TRBD1 for D (6 bases). The germline gives CDR1 SEHNR, CDR2 FQNEAQ (reference sequence). This CDR3 spans 14 amino acids. The ends were cut back, 5 bases at V and 4 bases at J, with 14 bases in the middle. The CDR3 nucleotides are TGTGCCAGCAGCGATCAGGGGTTAGCCTATGGCTACACCTTC. This sequence encodes CASSDQGLAYGYTF.

This sequence joins TRBV6-2 or TRBV6-3 and TRBJ2-3; D possibly corresponds to TRBD2 (6 bases). Trimming stripped 5 bases from V and 7 bases from J, with 16 bases between. Germline values: CDR1 MNHEY, CDR2 SVGEGT. The CDR3 is made up of 14 amino acids. CDR3 region: CASSIPTRRNTQYF. In DNA form, the CDR3 reads TGTGCCAGCAGTATCCCGACTAGGAGGAATACGCAGTATTTT.

V is TRBV19 and J is TRBJ2-5; 8 positions agree with TRBD1. The V gene end was trimmed by 3 bases and the J gene end by 4 bases; junction bases not matched to a gene: 7. This CDR3 is built from 15 residues. Germline V gene sequence: CDR1 LNHDA, CDR2 SQIVND (reference sequence). CDR3 loop: CASSIWTGQGETQYF. The DNA of the CDR3 is TGTGCCAGTAGTATCTGGACAGGGCAAGGAGAGACCCAGTACTTC.

The rearrangement links TRBV28 to TRBJ1-6; 8 bases agree with TRBD1. V was pared by 7 bases and J by 7 bases, with 3 bases of the junction left unmatched. Germline V gene data show CDR1 as MDHEN and CDR2 as SYDVKM. CDR3 length: 13 amino acids. Here the CDR3 reads CASTWTGNSPLHF. In DNA, the CDR3 is TGTGCCAGCACATGGACAGGGAATTCACCCCTCCACTTT.

J is TRBJ1-5 and V is TRBV28; no clear D gene. CDR3 length: 15 amino acids. The germline CDR1 and CDR2 sequences are MDHEN and SYDVKM. V was pared by 3 bases and J by 0 bases, with 9 bases between. The CDR3 protein is CASSFGGYSNQPQHF. CDR3 nucleotide sequence: TGTGCCAGCAGTTTTGGAGGATATAGCAATCAGCCCCAGCATTTT.

In DNA, the CDR3 is TGCGCCAGCAGCAAGGGACAGCCCGGAGAAGGCTACACCTTC. As protein: CASSKGQPGEGYTF. This sequence joins TRBV5-1 and TRBJ1-2; 7 nucleotides line up with TRBD1. Germline assignment: CDR1 SGHRS and CDR2 YFSETQ. J lost 8 bases, V lost 4 bases, and 11 bases had no gene match. The CDR3 runs to 14 residues.

This clone was recorded only once. CDR3 sequence (DNA): TGTGCCAGCAGCACCGGGACAGGGGAAGAAAAACTGTTTTTT. Translated: CASSTGTGEEKLFF. V is TRBV6-5 and J is TRBJ1-4; TRBD1 agrees at 10 bases. CDR1 is MNHEY, CDR2 SVGAGI, per germline. CDR3 size: 14 residues. V was pared by 6 bases and J by 8 bases, with 6 bases of the junction left unmatched.

The chain recombines TRBV7-9 with TRBJ1-5; D might be TRBD1 (6 bases). Germline V gives CDR1 SEHNR, CDR2 FQNEAQ (reference sequence). Trimming pared 5 bases from V and 4 bases from J, leaving 9 bases between. The CDR3 sequence is 13 residues long. The CDR3 DNA reads as TGTGCCAGCAGCGATCAGGGGAATCAGCCCCAGCATTTT. Its translation: CASSDQGNQPQHF.

The chain carries TRBV19 and TRBJ2-2; 8 bases align to TRBD1. The V gene's germline CDR1 is LNHDA and CDR2 SQIVND (reference sequence). With 8 bases clipped from V and 3 bases from J, the junction kept 8 bases outside the gene matches. The CDR3 runs 15 residues. The CDR3 is CASGPRDRYTGELFF. As DNA, the CDR3 is TGTGCCAGTGGCCCCCGGGACAGGTACACCGGGGAGCTGTTTTTT.

V and J are TRBV5-1 and TRBJ2-5; TRBD2 matches 9 bases. Losses at the gene ends were 2 bases for V and 4 bases for J; bases not matched to a gene: 9. Germline CDR1 is SGHRS and CDR2 is YFSETQ. The CDR3 runs to 16 residues. CDR3 bases: TGCGCCAGCAGCTTTACGGCGGGGGGGCCTGGAGAGACCCAGTACTTC. Translating gives CASSFTAGGPGETQYF.

The rearrangement links TRBV27 to TRBJ2-1; D gene unclear. V was clipped by 5 bases and J by 6 bases, with 14 bases between them. This CDR3 region has 14 residues. Germline V CDR1 and CDR2: MNHEY, SMNVEV (reference sequence). The CDR3: CASSPGSRSNEQFF. CDR3 DNA: TGTGCCAGCAGTCCCGGGTCCCGCTCCAATGAGCAGTTCTTC.

In this sample, this clone turned up a few times. V gene TRBV15 combines with J gene TRBJ1-2, with D unresolved. Germline CDR1 and CDR2: LNHNV and YYDKDF (reference sequence). The CDR3 contains 12 residues. Trimming removed 0 bases from V and 4 bases from J, with 3 bases in between. The CDR3 sequence: CATSRDSYGYTF. The DNA of the CDR3 is TGTGCCACCAGCAGAGACAGCTATGGCTACACCTTC.

J is TRBJ2-3 and V is TRBV10-3, with D perhaps matching TRBD2 (5 bases). The CDR3 has 15 amino acids. V was trimmed by 2 bases and J by 4 bases, leaving 13 bases between them. Germline V gene sequence: CDR1 ENHRY, CDR2 SYGVKD. The CDR3 spells CAISEKTSGPDTQYF. Here the CDR3 DNA reads TGTGCCATCAGTGAGAAGACCAGCGGCCCAGATACGCAGTATTTT.

This rearrangement joins TRBV5-1 to TRBJ1-2; the D gene is possibly TRBD1 (5 bases). The germline gives CDR1 SGHRS, CDR2 YFSETQ. The CDR3 length is 15 residues. The germline V and J ends were trimmed by 4 bases and 0 bases, with 13 bases remaining between them. The CDR3 coding sequence is TGCGCCAGCAGCCACAGGCGGACCTCTAACTATGGCTACACCTTC. It yields the protein CASSHRRTSNYGYTF.

The V gene is TRBV9, the J gene TRBJ2-5; 8 nucleotides align to TRBD2. In germline, CDR1 is SGDLS, CDR2 YYNGEE. The CDR3 has 14 amino acids. Trimming at V came to 3 bases and at J to 5 bases, leaving 6 bases not matched to a gene. The CDR3 loop reads CASSEYGGVETQYF. DNA for the CDR3: TGTGCCAGCAGCGAATACGGGGGGGTGGAGACCCAGTACTTC.

This rearrangement joins TRBV30 to TRBJ1-3; no clear D. This CDR3 spans 15 amino acids. V dropped 2 bases and J dropped 1 base, with 12 bases sitting between them. Germline lookup yields CDR1 GTSNPN and CDR2 SVGIG (reference sequence). CDR3 sequence reads: CAWSLNRVSGNTIYF. As DNA, the CDR3 is TGTGCCTGGAGTCTAAACCGGGTATCTGGAAACACCATATATTTT.